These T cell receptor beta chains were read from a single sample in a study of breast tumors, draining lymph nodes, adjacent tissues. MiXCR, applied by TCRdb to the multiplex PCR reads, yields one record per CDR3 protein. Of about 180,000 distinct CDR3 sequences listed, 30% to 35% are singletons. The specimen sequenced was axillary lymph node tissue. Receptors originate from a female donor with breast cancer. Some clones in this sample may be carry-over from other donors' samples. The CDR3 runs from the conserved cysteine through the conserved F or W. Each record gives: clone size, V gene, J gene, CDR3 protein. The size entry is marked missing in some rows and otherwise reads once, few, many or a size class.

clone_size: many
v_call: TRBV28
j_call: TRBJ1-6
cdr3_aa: CASSSPGQGFTPLHF

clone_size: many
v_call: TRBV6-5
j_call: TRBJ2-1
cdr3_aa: CASRRDSSSYNEQFF

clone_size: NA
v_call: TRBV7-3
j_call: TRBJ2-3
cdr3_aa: CASTPVGTSGRSTQYF

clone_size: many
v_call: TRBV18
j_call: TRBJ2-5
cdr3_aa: CASSPQGGPSETQYF

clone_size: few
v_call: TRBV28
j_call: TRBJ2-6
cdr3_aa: CASKIRSGANVPTF

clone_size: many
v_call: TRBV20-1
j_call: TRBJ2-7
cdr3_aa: CSARGRLAGDRYEQYF

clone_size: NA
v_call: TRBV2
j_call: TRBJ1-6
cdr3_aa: CASSPGAVVSPLNF

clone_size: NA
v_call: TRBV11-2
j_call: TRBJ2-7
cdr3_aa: CASSRYTGIEQYF

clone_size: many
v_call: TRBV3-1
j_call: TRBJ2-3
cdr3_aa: CASSQQDRAGTQYF

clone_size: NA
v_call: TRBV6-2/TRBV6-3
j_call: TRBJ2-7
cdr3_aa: CASSYSFNEGKDLHEQYF

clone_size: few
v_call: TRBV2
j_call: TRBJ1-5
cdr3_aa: CASSESRGNQPQHF

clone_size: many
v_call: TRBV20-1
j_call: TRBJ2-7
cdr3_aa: CSGLDYEQYF

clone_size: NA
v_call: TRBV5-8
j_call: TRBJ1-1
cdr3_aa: CASSLLDTEAFF

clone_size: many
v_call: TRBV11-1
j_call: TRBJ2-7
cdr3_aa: CASSLLEGLGEQYF

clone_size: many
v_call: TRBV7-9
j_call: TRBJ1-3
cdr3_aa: CASIGPLGAGDGNPIYF

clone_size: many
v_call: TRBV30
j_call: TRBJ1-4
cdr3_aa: CAWTKGGGVEKLFF

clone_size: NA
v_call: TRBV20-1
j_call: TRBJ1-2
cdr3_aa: CSARSGRGGSTF

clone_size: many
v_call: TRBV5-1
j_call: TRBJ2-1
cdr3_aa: CASSLTPMAPSSYNEQFF

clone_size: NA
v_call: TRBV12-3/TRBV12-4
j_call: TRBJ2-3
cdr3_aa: CASSSPGGSADTQYF

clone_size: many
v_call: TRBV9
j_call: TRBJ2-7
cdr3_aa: CASSPSGLSEQYF

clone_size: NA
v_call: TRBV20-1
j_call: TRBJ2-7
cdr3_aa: CSARNRGSATEQYF

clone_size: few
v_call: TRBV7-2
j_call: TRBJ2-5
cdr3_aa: CASSPRTGGWETQHF

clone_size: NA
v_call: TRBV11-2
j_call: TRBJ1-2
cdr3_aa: CASSLSLELYGYTF

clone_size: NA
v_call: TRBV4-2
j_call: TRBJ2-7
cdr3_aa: CASSQAGTGFRYYEQYF

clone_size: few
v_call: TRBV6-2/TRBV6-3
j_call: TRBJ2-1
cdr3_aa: CASKPRGRASYNEQFF

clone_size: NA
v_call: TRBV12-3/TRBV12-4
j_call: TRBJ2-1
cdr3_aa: CASKPAAYDEQFF

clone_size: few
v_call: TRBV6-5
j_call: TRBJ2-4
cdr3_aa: CASSSQTSGNKNIQYF

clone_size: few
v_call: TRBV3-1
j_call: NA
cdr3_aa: CASSRGHGGPEAFF

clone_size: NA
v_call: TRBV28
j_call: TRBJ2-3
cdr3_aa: CASSTLTGATDTQYF

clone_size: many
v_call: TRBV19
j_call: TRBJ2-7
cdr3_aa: CASSSGHLSYEQYF

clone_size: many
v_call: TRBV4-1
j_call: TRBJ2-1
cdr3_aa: CASSPGRGNEQFF

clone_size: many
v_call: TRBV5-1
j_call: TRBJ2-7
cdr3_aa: CASSTGPGWEQYF

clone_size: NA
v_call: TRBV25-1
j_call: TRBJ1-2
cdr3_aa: CASGKGWRGYTF

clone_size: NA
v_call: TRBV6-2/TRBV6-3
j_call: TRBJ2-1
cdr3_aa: CASSYSSLLGLADYNEQFF

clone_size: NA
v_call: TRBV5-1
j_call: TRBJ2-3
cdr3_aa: CASSPGGGNPTDTQYF

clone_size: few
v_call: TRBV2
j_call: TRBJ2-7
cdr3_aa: CASRAGRYEQYF

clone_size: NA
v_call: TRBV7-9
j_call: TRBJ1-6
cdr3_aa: CASSQDRQGVNSPLHF